This T cell receptor (beta chain) was documented in a study of blood T cell repertoires in COVID-19. Looking at the study overall: Sites in the United States, Italy and Spain provided acute and convalescent COVID-19 samples. PBMCs, B-cell-depleted T cells, or T cells provided the cDNA or gDNA that made up the material.

The germline V gene encodes CDR1 SNHLY and CDR2 FYNNEI. Trimming removed 5 bases at V and 8 bases at J, with 13 bases between. The CDR3 has 12 amino acids. In the source study's methods: For nucleated cells, counts were estimated from reference gene primer amplification. TCRdb's copy holds only in-frame clones and misses some; the assay was immunoSEQ multiplex PCR. V and J calls plus clone size are reproduced from that table; the DNA served to infer D and trimming. The data show roughly 120,000 clones, roughly 80% seen once. The chain employs TRBV2 and TRBJ2-7; maybe TRBD1 (6 bases). This clonotype originated in a man between 65 and 85 years old with acute or convalescent COVID-19. The sample comprised peripheral blood. CDR3 coding DNA: TGTGCCAGCAGTCCAAACAGGGATAAGCAGTACTTC. Translated: CASSPNRDKQYF.